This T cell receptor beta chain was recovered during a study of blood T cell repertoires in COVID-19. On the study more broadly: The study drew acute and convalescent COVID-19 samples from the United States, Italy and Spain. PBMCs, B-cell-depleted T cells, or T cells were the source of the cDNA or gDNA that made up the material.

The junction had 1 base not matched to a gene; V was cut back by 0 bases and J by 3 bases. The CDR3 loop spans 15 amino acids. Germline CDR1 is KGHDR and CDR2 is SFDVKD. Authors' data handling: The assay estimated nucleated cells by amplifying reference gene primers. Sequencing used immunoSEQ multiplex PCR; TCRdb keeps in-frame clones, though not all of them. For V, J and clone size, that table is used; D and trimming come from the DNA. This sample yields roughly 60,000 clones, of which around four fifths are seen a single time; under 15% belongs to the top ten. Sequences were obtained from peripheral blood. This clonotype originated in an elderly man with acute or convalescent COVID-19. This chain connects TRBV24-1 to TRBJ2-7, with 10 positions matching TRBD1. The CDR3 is CATSDLGTGVYEQYF. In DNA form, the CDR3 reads TGTGCCACCAGTGATTTGGGGACAGGGGTCTACGAGCAGTACTTC.